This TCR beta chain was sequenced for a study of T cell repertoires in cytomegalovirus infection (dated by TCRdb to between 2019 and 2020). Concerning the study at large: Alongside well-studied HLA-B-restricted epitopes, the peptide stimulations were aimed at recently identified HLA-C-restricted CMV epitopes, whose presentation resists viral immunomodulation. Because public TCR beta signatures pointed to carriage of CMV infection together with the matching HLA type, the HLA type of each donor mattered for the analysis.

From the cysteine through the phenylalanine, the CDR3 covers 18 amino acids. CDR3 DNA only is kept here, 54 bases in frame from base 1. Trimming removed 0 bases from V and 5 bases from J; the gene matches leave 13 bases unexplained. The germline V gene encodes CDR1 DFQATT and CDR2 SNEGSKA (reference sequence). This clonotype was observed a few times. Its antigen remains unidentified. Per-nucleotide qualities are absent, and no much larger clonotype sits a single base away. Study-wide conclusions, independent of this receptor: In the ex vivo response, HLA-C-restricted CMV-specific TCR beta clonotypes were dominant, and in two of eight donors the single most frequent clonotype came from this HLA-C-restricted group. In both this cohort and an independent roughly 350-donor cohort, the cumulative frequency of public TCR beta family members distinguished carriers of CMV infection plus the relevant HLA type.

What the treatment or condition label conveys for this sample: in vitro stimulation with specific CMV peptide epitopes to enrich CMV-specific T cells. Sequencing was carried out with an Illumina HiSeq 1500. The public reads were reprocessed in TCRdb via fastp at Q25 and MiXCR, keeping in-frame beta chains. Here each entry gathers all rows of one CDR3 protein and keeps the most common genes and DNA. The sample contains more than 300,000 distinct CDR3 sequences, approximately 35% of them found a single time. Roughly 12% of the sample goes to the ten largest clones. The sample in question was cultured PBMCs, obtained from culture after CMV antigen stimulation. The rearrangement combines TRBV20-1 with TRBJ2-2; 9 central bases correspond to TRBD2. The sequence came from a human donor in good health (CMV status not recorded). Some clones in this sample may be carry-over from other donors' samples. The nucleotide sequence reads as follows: TGCAGTGCTAGAGATTGGCTAGCGGGGTTGGGTAGGACCGGGGAGCTGTTTTTT. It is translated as CSARDWLAGLGRTGELFF.